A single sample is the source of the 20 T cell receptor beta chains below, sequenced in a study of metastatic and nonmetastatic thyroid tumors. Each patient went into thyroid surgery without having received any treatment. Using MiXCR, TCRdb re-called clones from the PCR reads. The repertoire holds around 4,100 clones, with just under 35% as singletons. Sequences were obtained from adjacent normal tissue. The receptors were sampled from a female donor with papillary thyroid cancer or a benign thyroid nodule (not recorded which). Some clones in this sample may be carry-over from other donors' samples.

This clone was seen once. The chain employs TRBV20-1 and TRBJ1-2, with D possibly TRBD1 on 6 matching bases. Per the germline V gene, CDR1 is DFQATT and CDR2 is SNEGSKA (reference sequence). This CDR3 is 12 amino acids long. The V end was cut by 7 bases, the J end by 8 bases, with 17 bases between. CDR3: CSGRRGAEGYTF. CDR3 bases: TGCAGTGGCCGGAGGGGGGCAGAGGGCTACACCTTC.

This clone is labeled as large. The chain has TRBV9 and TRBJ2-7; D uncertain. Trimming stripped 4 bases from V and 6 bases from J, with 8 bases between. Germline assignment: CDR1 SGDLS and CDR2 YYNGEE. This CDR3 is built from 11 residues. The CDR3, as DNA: TGTGCCAGCAGCACCCCCATCGAGCAGTACTTC. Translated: CASSTPIEQYF.

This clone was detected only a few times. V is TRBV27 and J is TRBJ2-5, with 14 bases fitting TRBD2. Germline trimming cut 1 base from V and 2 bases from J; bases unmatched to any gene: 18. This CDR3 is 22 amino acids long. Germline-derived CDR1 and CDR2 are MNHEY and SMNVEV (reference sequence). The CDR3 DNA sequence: TGTGCCAGCAGTTTATACCCCTCGGGACTAGCGGGAGTGGCCCTTTCTCAAGAGACCCAGTACTTC. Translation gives CASSLYPSGLAGVALSQETQYF.

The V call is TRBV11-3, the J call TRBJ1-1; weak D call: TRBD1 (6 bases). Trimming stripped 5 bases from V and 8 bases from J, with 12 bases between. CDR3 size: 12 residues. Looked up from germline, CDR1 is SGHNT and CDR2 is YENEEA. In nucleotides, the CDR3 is TGTGCCAGCAGCGCCCGAACAGGGGAAGCTTTCTTT. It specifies CASSARTGEAFF. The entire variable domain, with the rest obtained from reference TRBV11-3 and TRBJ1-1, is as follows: EAGVVQSPRYKIIEKKQPVAFWCNPISGHNTLYWYLQNLGQGPELLIRYENEEAVDDSQLPKDRFSAERLKGVDSTLKIQPAELGDSAVYLCASSARTGEAFFGQGTRLTVV.

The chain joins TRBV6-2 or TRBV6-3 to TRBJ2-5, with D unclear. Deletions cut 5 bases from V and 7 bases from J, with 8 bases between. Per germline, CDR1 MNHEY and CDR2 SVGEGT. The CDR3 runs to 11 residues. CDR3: CASSAKRTQYF. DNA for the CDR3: TGTGCCAGCAGTGCCAAGAGGACCCAGTACTTC.

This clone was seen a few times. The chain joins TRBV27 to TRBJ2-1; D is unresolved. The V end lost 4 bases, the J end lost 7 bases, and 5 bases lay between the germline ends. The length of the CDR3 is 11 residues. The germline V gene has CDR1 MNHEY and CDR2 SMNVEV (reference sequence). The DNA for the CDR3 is TGTGCCAGCAGTTCCCTAAATGAGCAGTTCTTC. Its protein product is CASSSLNEQFF.

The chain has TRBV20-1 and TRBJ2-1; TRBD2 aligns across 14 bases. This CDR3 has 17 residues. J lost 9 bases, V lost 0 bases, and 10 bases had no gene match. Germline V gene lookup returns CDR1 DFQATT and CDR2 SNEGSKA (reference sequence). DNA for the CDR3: TGCAGTGCTAGAGACCCGGGACTAGCGGGAGTGAGTTCTGAGCAGTTCTTC. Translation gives CSARDPGLAGVSSEQFF.

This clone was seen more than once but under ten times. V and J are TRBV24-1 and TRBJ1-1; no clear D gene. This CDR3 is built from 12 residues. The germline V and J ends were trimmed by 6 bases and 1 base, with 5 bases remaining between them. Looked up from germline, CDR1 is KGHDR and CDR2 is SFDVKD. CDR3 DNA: TGTGCCACCAGTAGAGGGAACACTGAAGCTTTCTTT. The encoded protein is CATSRGNTEAFF.

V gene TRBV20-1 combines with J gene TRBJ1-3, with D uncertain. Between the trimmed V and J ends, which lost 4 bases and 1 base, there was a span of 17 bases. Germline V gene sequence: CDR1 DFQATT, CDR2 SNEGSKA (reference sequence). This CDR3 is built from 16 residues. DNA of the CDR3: TGCAGTGCTACCCCCACCTCTCTTGAGTCTGGAAACACCATATATTTT. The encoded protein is CSATPTSLESGNTIYF.

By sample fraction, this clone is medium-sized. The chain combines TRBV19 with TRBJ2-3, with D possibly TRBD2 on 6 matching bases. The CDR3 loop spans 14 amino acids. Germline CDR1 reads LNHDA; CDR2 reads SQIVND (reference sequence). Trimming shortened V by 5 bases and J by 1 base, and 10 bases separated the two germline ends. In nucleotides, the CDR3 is TGTGCCAGTAGTGTGCCTAGCGGCACAGATACGCAGTATTTT. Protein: CASSVPSGTDTQYF. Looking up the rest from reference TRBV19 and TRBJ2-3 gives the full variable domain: DGGITQSPKYLFRKEGQNVTLSCEQNLNHDAMYWYRQDPGQGLRLIYYSQIVNDFQKGDIAEGYSVSREKKESFPLTVTSAQKNPTAFYLCASSVPSGTDTQYFGPGTRLTVL.

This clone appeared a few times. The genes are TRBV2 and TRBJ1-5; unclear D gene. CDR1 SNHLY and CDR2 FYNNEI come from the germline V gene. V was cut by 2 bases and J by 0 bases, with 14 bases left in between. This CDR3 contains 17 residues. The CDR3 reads CASSESGNRYSNQPQHF. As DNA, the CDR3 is TGTGCCAGCAGTGAATCGGGGAACCGGTATAGCAATCAGCCCCAGCATTTT.

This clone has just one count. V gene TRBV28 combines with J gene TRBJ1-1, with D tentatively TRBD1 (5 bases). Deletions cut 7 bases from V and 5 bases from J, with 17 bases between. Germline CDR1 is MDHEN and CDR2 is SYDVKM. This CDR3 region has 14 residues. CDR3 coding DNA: TGTGCCAGCAATTCTCTCCCAAGGGGTACTGAAGCTTTCTTT. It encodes CASNSLPRGTEAFF.

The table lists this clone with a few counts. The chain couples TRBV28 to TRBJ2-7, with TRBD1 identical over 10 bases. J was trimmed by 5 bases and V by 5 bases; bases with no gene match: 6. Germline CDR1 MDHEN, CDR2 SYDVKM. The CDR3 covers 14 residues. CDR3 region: CASSTGTGAHEQYF. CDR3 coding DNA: TGTGCCAGCAGTACCGGGACAGGGGCCCACGAGCAGTACTTC.

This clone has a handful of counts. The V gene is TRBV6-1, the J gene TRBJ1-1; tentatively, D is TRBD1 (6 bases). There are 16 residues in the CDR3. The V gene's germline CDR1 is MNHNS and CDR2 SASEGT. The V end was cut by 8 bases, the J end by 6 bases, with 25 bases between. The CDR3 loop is CASWGGAYLREAEAFF. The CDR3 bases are TGTGCCAGCTGGGGGGGGGCGTACCTGCGGGAGGCTGAAGCTTTCTTT.

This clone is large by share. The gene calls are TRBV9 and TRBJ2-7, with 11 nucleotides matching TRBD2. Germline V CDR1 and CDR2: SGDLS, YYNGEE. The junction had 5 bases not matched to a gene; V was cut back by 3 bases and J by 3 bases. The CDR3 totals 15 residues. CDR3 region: CASSGSTSGSYEQYF. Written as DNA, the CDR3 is TGTGCCAGCAGCGGAAGCACTAGCGGGAGCTACGAGCAGTACTTC.

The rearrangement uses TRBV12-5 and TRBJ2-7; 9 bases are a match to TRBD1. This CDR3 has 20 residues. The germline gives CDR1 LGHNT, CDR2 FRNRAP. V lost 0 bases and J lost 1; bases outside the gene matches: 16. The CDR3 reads CASGLVSRDRAALVSYEQYF. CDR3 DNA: TGTGCTAGTGGTTTGGTAAGCCGGGACAGGGCCGCTCTCGTTTCCTACGAGCAGTACTTC.

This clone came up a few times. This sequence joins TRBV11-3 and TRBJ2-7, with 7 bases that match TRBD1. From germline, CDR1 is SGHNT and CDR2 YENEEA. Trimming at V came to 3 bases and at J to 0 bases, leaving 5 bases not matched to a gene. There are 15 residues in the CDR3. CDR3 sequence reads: CASSFRDSLSYEQYF. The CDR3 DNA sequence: TGTGCCAGCAGCTTCCGGGACAGTCTCTCCTACGAGCAGTACTTC.

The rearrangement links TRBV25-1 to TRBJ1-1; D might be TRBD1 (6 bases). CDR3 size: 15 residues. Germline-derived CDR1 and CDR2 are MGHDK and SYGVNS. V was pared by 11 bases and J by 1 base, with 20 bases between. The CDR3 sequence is CARRQSGTPNTEAFF. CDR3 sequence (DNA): TGTGCCCGCCGTCAATCCGGGACACCGAACACTGAAGCTTTCTTT.

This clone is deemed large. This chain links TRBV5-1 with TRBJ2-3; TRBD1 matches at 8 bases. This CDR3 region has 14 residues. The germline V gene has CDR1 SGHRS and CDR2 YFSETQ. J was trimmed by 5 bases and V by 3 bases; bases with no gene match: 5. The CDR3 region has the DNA TGCGCCAGCAGCTCCGGACAGGGTATAGATACGCAGTATTTT. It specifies CASSSGQGIDTQYF.

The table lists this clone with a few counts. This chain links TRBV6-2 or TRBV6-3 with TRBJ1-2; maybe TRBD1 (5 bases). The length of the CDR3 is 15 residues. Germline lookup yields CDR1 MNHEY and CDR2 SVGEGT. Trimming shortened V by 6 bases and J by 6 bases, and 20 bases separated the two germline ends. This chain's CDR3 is CASSRMGPQEDGYTF. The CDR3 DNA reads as TGTGCCAGCAGCAGGATGGGACCTCAGGAGGATGGCTACACCTTC.